This TCR beta chain was sequenced during a study of regulatory T cells in long-lasting Graves disease. Across the study: In persistent Graves' disease, antithyroid drugs had been taken for over 5 years and TSH receptor antibodies stayed positive.

Time point specified: persistent/refractory GD, antithyroid drugs over 5 years with positive TRAb. Generation of the TCR library employed RNA extracted from PBMCs. Germline CDR1 and CDR2: SGHRS and YFSETQ. This CDR3 has 15 amino acids. V lost 4 bases to trimming and J lost 8 bases; unmatched junction nucleotides: 8. Comment on this clonotype: Its antigen remains unknown.

Findings and limits, study-wide: Persistent disease samples used TRBV28, TRBJ1-2 and TRBJ2-5 preferentially. Patients whose Graves' disease persisted exhibited lower TCR diversity than those newly diagnosed.

Arm-PCR of CDR3 regions and iRepertoire HTBI primers were the basis on which TCR beta libraries were built. One entry per CDR3 protein, called by TCRdb with MiXCR from the multiplex PCR reads. The sample has approximately 400,000 distinct CDR3 sequences; about a quarter are singletons. The source material was peripheral blood mononuclear cells (PBMCs), sampled when the disease was refractory, from a patient treated with antithyroid drugs. The gene calls are TRBV5-1 and TRBJ1-4; 10 bases fit TRBD1. This TCR came from a female donor with Graves disease. The CDR3 region is CASSKVGQGLEKLFF. The CDR3 DNA reads as TGCGCCAGCAGCAAAGTGGGACAGGGGTTGGAAAAACTGTTTTTT.